A single sample is the source of the 18 T cell receptor beta chains below, sequenced in a study of blood T cell repertoires in COVID-19. Produced via immunoSEQ multiplex PCR; TCRdb's table is partial and in-frame only. The sample holds about 120,000 clones; around 80% are singletons and the top ten take under 20%. The source material was peripheral blood. The receptors come from a man aged 55 to 70 with active or convalescent COVID-19.

The chain couples TRBV6-2 or TRBV6-3 to TRBJ2-6; TRBD1 aligns across 10 bases. V shed 5 bases, J shed 0 bases, and the junction held 13 bases outside the gene matches. CDR3 size: 20 residues. Germline-derived CDR1 and CDR2 are MNHEY and SVGEGT. Written as DNA, the CDR3 is TGTGCCAGCAGTAAGCCGGGACAGGGGTACTTTCCCTCTGGGGCCAACGTCCTGACTTTC. This gives the protein CASSKPGQGYFPSGANVLTF.

The chain carries TRBV4-3 and TRBJ2-3; 7 positions match TRBD2. The CDR3 length is 20 residues. The junction had 18 bases not matched to a gene; V was cut back by 0 bases and J by 3 bases. The germline V gene has CDR1 LGHNA and CDR2 YSLEER. The CDR3 here is CASSQDLPRKMREQTDTQYF. For the CDR3, the DNA is TGCGCCAGCAGCCAAGACCTCCCGCGGAAGATGCGGGAGCAGACAGATACGCAGTATTTT.

This chain links TRBV5-6 with TRBJ2-7; 9 nucleotides align to TRBD1. The V gene end was trimmed by 4 bases and the J gene end by 4 bases; junction bases not matched to a gene: 12. This CDR3 spans 16 amino acids. The germline CDR1 and CDR2 sequences are SGHDT and YYEEEE. DNA of the CDR3: TGTGCCAGCAGCCCCTTTGGGGGGACAGGGAGGTACGAGCAGTACTTC. It specifies CASSPFGGTGRYEQYF.

V is TRBV7-2 and J is TRBJ2-2; the match to TRBD2 covers 11 bases. The V gene end was trimmed by 1 base and the J gene end by 4 bases; junction bases not matched to a gene: 8. The CDR3 is 18 amino acids. Looked up from germline, CDR1 is SGHTA and CDR2 is FQGNSA. DNA for the CDR3: TGTGCCAGCAGCTTAGAGGCTAGCGGGAGGAGTAGCACCGGGGAGCTGTTTTTT. It translates to CASSLEASGRSSTGELFF.

The chain recombines TRBV25-1 with TRBJ1-4; maybe TRBD1 (5 bases). V lost 5 bases and J lost 5, with 15 bases in between. The CDR3 covers 15 residues. Germline CDR1 is MGHDK and CDR2 is SYGVNS. CDR3 coding DNA: TGTGCCAGCAGTTTCGGGGGGACCTCAAATGAAAAACTGTTTTTT. Translation gives CASSFGGTSNEKLFF.

The V gene is TRBV10-3, the J gene TRBJ1-5; 9 bases are a match to TRBD1. The CDR3 runs 15 residues. The V segment lost 5 bases and the J segment 4 bases; nucleotides outside the gene matches: 6. The germline V gene has CDR1 ENHRY and CDR2 SYGVKD. The CDR3 region is CAISRTGELNQPQHF. The DNA for the CDR3 is TGTGCCATCAGTCGGACAGGGGAGCTGAATCAGCCCCAGCATTTT.

The chain uses TRBV4-3 and TRBJ2-1, with 8 positions matching TRBD2. The CDR3 has 16 residues. Per germline, CDR1 LGHNA and CDR2 YSLEER. Trimming at V came to 4 bases and at J to 5 bases, leaving 10 bases not matched to a gene. This CDR3 reads CASSLSPSGRDNEQFF. The CDR3, as DNA: TGCGCCAGCAGCCTCTCACCTAGCGGGCGTGACAATGAGCAGTTCTTC.

V gene TRBV5-4 combines with J gene TRBJ1-6, with D hard to call. CDR3 size: 14 residues. CDR1 and CDR2 (germline): SGHNT, YYREEE (reference sequence). Between the trimmed V and J ends, which lost 4 bases and 8 bases, there was a span of 13 bases. The CDR3 nucleotides are TGTGCCAGCAGCCTCCGGCCCCGGGATTCACCCCTCCACTTT. This sequence encodes CASSLRPRDSPLHF.

The chain carries TRBV2 and TRBJ2-7, with D unclear. V shed 6 bases and J shed 0 bases, with 12 bases lying between them. Germline lookup yields CDR1 SNHLY and CDR2 FYNNEI. The CDR3 length is 14 residues. The CDR3 reads CASSRVLTSYEQYF. The CDR3 DNA sequence: TGTGCCAGCAGCCGGGTCTTAACCTCCTACGAGCAGTACTTC.

J is TRBJ2-5 and V is TRBV5-1; 7 positions match TRBD2. Germline V gives CDR1 SGHRS, CDR2 YFSETQ. V was pared by 4 bases and J by 1 base, with 4 bases of the junction left unmatched. The CDR3 loop spans 14 amino acids. CDR3 DNA: TGCGCCAGCAGCGTCGGGACTACCCAAGAGACCCAGTACTTC. This codes for CASSVGTTQETQYF.

The rearrangement joins TRBV5-4 to TRBJ1-1, with TRBD1 identical over 8 bases. The CDR3 totals 14 residues. CDR1 and CDR2 from the germline V gene are SGHNT and YYREEE (reference sequence). V was clipped by 1 base and J by 7 bases; unmatched bases: 6. The CDR3 nucleotides read TGTGCCAGCAGCTTGATGCAGGGGGCGGATGAAGCTTTCTTT. Translating it yields CASSLMQGADEAFF. Drawing the rest from reference TRBV5-4 and TRBJ1-1, the complete variable domain is ETGVTQSPTHLIKTRGQQVTLRCSSQSGHNTVSWYQQALGQGPQFIFQYYREEENGRGNFPPRFSGLQFPNYSSELNVNALELDDSALYLCASSLMQGADEAFFGQGTRLTVV.

The chain employs TRBV24-1 and TRBJ1-2; D is ambiguous. This CDR3 comprises 14 residues. Per the germline V gene, CDR1 is KGHDR and CDR2 is SFDVKD. The V end was cut by 5 bases, the J end by 1 base, with 10 bases between. The CDR3 coding sequence is TGTGCCACCAGTGTAGGCTCGGGTAACTATGGCTACACCTTC. The encoded protein is CATSVGSGNYGYTF.

By share, this clone counts as medium-sized. This sequence joins TRBV2 and TRBJ1-5, with a tentative D call TRBD1 (5 bases). This CDR3 is 15 amino acids long. Germline V gene sequence: CDR1 SNHLY, CDR2 FYNNEI. Between the trimmed V and J ends, which lost 2 bases and 0 bases, there was a span of 8 bases. The CDR3 loop reads CASSENGGSNQPQHF. The CDR3 region has the DNA TGTGCCAGCAGTGAAAACGGGGGTAGCAATCAGCCCCAGCATTTT.

This chain joins TRBV6-2 or TRBV6-3 and TRBJ2-3; D is unclear. Per the germline V gene, CDR1 is MNHEY and CDR2 is SVGEGT. The CDR3 length is 13 residues. The V end lost 5 bases, the J end lost 2 bases, and 8 bases lay between the germline ends. CDR3 DNA sequence: TGTGCCAGCAGTGCACTTAACACAGATACGCAGTATTTT. Translating it yields CASSALNTDTQYF.

The chain combines TRBV7-3 with TRBJ2-3, with D perhaps matching TRBD2 (5 bases). The germline V and J ends were trimmed by 2 bases and 4 bases, with 13 bases remaining between them. Per germline, CDR1 SGHTA and CDR2 FQGTGA. This CDR3 has 15 residues. CDR3 residues: CASSLDRGRSDTQYF. DNA of the CDR3: TGTGCCAGCAGCTTAGACCGTGGGAGATCAGATACGCAGTATTTT.

The chain recombines TRBV28 with TRBJ2-5, with 13 bases identical to TRBD2. V dropped 4 bases and J dropped 3; count of bases not matched to a gene: 5. In germline, CDR1 is MDHEN, CDR2 SYDVKM. CDR3 length equals 16 residues. For the CDR3, the DNA is TGTGCCAGCAGTTCCCCCGGGACTAGCGGGGAAGAGACCCAGTACTTC. It specifies CASSSPGTSGEETQYF.

The chain employs TRBV27 and TRBJ1-6, with 10 bases fitting TRBD1. Germline CDR1 is MNHEY and CDR2 is SMNVEV (reference sequence). The CDR3 loop spans 15 amino acids. Unmatched junction bases numbered 0, after V lost 3 bases and J lost 4 bases. CDR3 DNA sequence: TGTGCCAGCAGTTTGGACAGGGGGTATAATTCACCCCTCCACTTT. It yields the protein CASSLDRGYNSPLHF.

The chain is built from TRBV28 and TRBJ1-4, with a weak D call TRBD1 (5 bases). The germline V gene has CDR1 MDHEN and CDR2 SYDVKM. Trimming pared 3 bases from V and 8 bases from J, leaving 10 bases between. The CDR3 sequence is 13 residues long. The CDR3 here is CASSFSGIEKLFF. DNA of the CDR3: TGTGCCAGCAGTTTTTCAGGGATAGAAAAACTGTTTTTT.